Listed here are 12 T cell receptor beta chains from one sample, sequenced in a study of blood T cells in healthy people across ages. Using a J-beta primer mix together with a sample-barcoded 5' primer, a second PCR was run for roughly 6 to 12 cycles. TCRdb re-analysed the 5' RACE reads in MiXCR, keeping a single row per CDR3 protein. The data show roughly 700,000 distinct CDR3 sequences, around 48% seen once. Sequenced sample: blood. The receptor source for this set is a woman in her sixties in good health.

DNA for the CDR3: TGTGCCAGCAGTTCGAGAGAACCGGGACAGGGCCGCAATGAGCAGTTCTTC. This codes for CASSSREPGQGRNEQFF. The rearrangement joins TRBV6-2 or TRBV6-3 to TRBJ2-1, with 9 bases lining up with TRBD1. This CDR3 contains 17 residues. The germline CDR1 and CDR2 sequences are MNHEY and SVGEGT. V was clipped by 4 bases and J by 6 bases; unmatched bases: 13.

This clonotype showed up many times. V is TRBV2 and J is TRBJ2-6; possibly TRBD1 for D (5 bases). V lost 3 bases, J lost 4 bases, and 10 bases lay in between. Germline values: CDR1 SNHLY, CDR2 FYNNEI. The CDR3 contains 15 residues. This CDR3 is CASSDGSGGANVLTF. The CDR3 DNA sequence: TGTGCCAGCAGTGATGGGTCAGGGGGGGCCAACGTCCTGACTTTC.

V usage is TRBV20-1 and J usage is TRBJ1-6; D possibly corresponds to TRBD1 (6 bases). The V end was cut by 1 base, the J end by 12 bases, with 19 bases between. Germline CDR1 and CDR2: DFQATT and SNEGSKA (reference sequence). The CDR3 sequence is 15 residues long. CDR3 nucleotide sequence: TGCAGTGCTAGAGCGACGGACAGAACCGGAGGACCCCTCCACTTT. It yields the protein CSARATDRTGGPLHF.

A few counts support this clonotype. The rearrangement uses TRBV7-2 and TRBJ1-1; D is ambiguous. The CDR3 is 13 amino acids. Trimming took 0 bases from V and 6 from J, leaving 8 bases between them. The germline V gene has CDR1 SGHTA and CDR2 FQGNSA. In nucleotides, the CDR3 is TGTGCCAGCAGCTTAGCATGGGAGGCTGAAGCTTTCTTT. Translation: CASSLAWEAEAFF.

The CDR3 spells CASSLAFVGTDTQYF. The CDR3 DNA is TGTGCCAGCAGCTTAGCCTTCGTCGGCACAGATACGCAGTATTTT. This chain links TRBV7-9 with TRBJ2-3; no reliable D call. Looked up from germline, CDR1 is SEHNR and CDR2 is FQNEAQ (reference sequence). CDR3 length equals 15 residues. V lost 0 bases and J 1 base, leaving 8 bases between the germline ends.

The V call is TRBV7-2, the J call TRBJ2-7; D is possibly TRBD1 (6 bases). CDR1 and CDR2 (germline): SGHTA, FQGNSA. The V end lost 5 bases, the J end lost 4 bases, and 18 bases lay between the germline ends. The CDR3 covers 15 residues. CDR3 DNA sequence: TGTGCCAGCAGCCCACACCCTGGGGGCGGGTACGAGCAGTACTTC. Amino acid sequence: CASSPHPGGGYEQYF. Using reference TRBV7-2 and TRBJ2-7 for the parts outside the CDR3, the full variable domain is GAGVSQSPSNKVTEKGKDVELRCDPISGHTALYWYRQSLGQGLEFLIYFQGNSAPDKSGLPSDRFSAERTGGSVSTLTIQRTQQEDSAVYLCASSPHPGGGYEQYFGPGTRLTVT.

The CDR3 protein is CSVEKTSGNEQFF. The CDR3 DNA is TGCAGCGTTGAAAAAACTAGCGGCAATGAGCAGTTCTTC. The chain recombines TRBV29-1 with TRBJ2-1, with 8 nucleotides matching TRBD2. With 2 bases clipped from V and 6 bases from J, the junction kept 3 bases outside the gene matches. Germline values: CDR1 SQVTM, CDR2 ANQGSEA. This CDR3 region has 13 residues.

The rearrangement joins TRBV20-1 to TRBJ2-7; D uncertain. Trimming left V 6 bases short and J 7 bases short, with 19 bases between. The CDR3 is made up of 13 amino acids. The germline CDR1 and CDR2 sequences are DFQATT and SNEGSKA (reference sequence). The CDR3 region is CSAQWGAYNEQYF. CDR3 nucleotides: TGCAGTGCCCAGTGGGGTGCCTACAATGAGCAGTACTTC.

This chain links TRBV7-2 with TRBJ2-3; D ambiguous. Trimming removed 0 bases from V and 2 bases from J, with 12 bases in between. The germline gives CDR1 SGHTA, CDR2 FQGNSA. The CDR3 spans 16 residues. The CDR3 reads CASSLALGRTTDTQYF. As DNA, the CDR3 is TGTGCCAGCAGCTTAGCGTTAGGGCGAACCACAGATACGCAGTATTTT.

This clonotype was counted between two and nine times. The CDR3 region is CAISETEGSGYTF. The DNA of the CDR3 is TGTGCCATCAGTGAGACCGAGGGATCTGGCTACACCTTC. The chain links TRBV10-3 to TRBJ1-2; D remains ambiguous. V was clipped by 2 bases and J by 7 bases, with 11 bases between them. Germline values: CDR1 ENHRY, CDR2 SYGVKD. This CDR3 contains 13 residues.

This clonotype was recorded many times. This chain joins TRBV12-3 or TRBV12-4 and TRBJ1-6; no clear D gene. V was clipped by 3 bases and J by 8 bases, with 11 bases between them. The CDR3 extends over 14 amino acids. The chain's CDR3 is CASSFHGRDSPLHF. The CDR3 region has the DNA TGTGCCAGCAGTTTTCACGGGCGCGATTCACCCCTCCACTTT.

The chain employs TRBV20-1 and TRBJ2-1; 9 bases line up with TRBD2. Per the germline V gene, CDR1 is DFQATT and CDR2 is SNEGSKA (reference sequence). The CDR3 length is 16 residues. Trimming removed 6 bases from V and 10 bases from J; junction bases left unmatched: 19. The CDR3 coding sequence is TGCAGTGCCGAGGCATCCGGGACTAGCTCGAGTACGGAGCAGTTCTTC. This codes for CSAEASGTSSSTEQFF.